The T cell receptor (beta chain) under discussion was sequenced for a study of technical replicates of blood from a handful of donors. Using immunoSEQ multiplex PCR, the repertoire was profiled, and TCRdb retains in-frame clones only, with some absent. The sample holds about 79,000 clones; about nine tenths are singletons and the top ten take about 0.38%. V dropped 5 bases and J dropped 12; count of bases not matched to a gene: 6. The CDR3 sequence is 11 residues long. Germline assignment: CDR1 GTSNPN and CDR2 SVGIG (reference sequence). The sequenced sample consisted of T cells isolated from PBMCs. The sequence was obtained from a human donor in good health. Some clones in this sample may be carry-over from other donors' samples. This chain joins TRBV30 and TRBJ1-4; the match to TRBD1 covers 7 bases. CDR3 sequence reads: CAWGDRAELFF. DNA for the CDR3: TGTGCCTGGGGAGACAGGGCTGAACTGTTTTTT. Full variable domain (missing parts from reference TRBV30 and TRBJ1-4): SQTIHQWPATLVQPVGSPLSLECTVEGTSNPNLYWYRQAAGRGLQLLFYSVGIGQISSEVPQNLSASRPQDRQFILSSKKLLLSDSGFYLCAWGDRAELFFGSGTQLSVL.